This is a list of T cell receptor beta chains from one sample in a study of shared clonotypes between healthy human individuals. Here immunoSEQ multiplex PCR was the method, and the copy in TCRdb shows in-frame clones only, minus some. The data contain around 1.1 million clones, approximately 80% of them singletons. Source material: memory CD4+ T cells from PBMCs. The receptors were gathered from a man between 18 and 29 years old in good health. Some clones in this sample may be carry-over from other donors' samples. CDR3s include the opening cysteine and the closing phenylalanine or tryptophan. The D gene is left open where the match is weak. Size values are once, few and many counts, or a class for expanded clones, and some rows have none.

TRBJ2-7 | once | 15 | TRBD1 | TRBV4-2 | TGTGCCAGCAGCCAAGGAGGGACAGGGGGATACGAGCAGTACTTC | CASSQGGTGGYEQYF
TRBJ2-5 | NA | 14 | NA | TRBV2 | TGTGCCAGCACTTGGACTGGGGGCAGAGAGACCCAGTACTTC | CASTWTGGRETQYF
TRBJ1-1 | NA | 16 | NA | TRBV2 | TGTGCCAGCAGTGATGACAGGACGAGGGATGGGACTGAAGCTTTCTTT | CASSDDRTRDGTEAFF
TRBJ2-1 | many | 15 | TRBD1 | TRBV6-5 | TGTGCCAGCAGTCCGACAGGGGGCGCCTACAATGAGCAGTTCTTC | CASSPTGGAYNEQFF
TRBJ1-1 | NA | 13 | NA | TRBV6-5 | TGTGCCAGCAGTTTAACAGGGTACACTGAAGCTTTCTTT | CASSLTGYTEAFF
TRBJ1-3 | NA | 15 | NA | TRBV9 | TGTGCCAGCAGCGTAACTGGTTCGGATGGAAACACCATATATTTT | CASSVTGSDGNTIYF
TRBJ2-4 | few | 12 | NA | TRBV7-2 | TGTGCCAGCAGCTTCCAACAGGGATTTCAGTACTTC | CASSFQQGFQYF
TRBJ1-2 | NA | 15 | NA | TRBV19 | TGTGCCAGTAGTATCGGGGACCCCCGGATCTATGGCTACACCTTC | CASSIGDPRIYGYTF
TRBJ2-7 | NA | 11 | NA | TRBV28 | TGTGCCAGCAGCCAACGGTACGAGCAGTACTTC | CASSQRYEQYF
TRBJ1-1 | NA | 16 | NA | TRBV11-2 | TGTGCCAGCAGCTTAGGGTATCGGGGTGTAGACACTGAAGCTTTCTTT | CASSLGYRGVDTEAFF
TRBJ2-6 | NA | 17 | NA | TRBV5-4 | TGTGCCAGCAGCGGCCACCCCCTTGGGCCCGGGGCCAACGTCCTGACTTTC | CASSGHPLGPGANVLTF
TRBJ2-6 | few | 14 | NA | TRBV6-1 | TGTGCCAGCAGGGCGAGCGGGTTTGCCAACGTCCTGACTTTC | CASRASGFANVLTF
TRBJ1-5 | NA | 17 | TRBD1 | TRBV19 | TGTGCCAGTAGTGTCGGGACAGGACACAATAGCAATCAGCCCCAGCATTTT | CASSVGTGHNSNQPQHF
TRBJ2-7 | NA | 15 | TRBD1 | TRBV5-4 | TGTGCCAGCAGCTCACCGGGACAGAGCTCCTACGAGCAGTACTTC | CASSSPGQSSYEQYF
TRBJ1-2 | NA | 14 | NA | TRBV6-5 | TGTGCCAGCAGTTCCCCTCGGGTGAAGTATGGCTACACCTTC | CASSSPRVKYGYTF
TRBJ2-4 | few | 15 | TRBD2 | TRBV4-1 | TGCGCCAGCACCGCATCGGGGGGTACCAAAAACATTCAGTACTTC | CASTASGGTKNIQYF
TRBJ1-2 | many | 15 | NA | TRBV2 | TGTGCCAGCAAGGAGACAGCCCTAGGCGACTATGGCTACACCTTC | CASKETALGDYGYTF
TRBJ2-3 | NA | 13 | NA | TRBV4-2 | TGTGCCAGCAGCCAAGATACGGCAGATACGCAGTATTTT | CASSQDTADTQYF
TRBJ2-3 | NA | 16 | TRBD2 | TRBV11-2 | TGTGCCAGCAGCTTAGACTATAGCGGGATGGGAGGTACGCAGTATTTT | CASSLDYSGMGGTQYF
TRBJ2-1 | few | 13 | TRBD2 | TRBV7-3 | TGTGCCAGCAGTTATAGCGGGGCGGTTGAGCAGTTCTTC | CASSYSGAVEQFF
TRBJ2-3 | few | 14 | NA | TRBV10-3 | TGTGCCATCAGTGATTCCGGTGGCACAGATACGCAGTATTTT | CAISDSGGTDTQYF
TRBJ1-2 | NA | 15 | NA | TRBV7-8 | TGTGCCAGCAGCTTGGGCCGCTCGATGACCTATGGCTACACCTTC | CASSLGRSMTYGYTF
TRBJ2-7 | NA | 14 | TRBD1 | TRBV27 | TGTGCCAGCAGTTCCGGGACAGGGAGAAACGAGCAGTACTTC | CASSSGTGRNEQYF
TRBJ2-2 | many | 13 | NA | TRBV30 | TGTGCCTGGAGAAGACTAGGCACCGGGGAGCTGTTTTTT | CAWRRLGTGELFF
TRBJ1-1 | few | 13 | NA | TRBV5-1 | TGCGCCAGCAGCTTTGAGGGACGAACGGAAGCTTTCTTT | CASSFEGRTEAFF
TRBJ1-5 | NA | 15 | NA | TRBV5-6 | TGTGCCAGCAGCTTTTTCGGGGTAAGCAATCAGCCCCAGCATTTT | CASSFFGVSNQPQHF
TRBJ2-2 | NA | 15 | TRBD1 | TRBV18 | TGTGCCAGCTCACGGGGACAGGGCAACACCGGGGAGCTGTTTTTT | CASSRGQGNTGELFF
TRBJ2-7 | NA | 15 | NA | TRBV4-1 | TGCGCCAGCAGCCAAGGTGGGGGGGCCCCCTACGAGCAGTACTTC | CASSQGGGAPYEQYF
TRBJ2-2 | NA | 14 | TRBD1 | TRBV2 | TGTGCCACCCAGGGACAGGGGAACACCGGGGAGCTGTTTTTT | CATQGQGNTGELFF
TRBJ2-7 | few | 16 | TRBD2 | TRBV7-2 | TGTGCCAGCAGCGTACAAACTAGCGGGAGGCCCTACGAGCAGTACTTC | CASSVQTSGRPYEQYF
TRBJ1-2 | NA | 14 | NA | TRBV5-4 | TGTGCCAGCAGCCGTAGACAACCTAACTATGGCTACACCTTC | CASSRRQPNYGYTF
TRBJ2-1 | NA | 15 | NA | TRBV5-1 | TGCGCCAGCAGCTTGGGACGAGCCTCCTACAATGAGCAGTTCTTC | CASSLGRASYNEQFF
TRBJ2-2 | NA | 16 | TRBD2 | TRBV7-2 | TGTGCCAGCAGCTTAGAGGCTAGCGGAGCCACCGGGGAGCTGTTTTTT | CASSLEASGATGELFF
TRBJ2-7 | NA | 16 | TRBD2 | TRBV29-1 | TGCAGCGTTGAAGATCGGAGTGGCGGGAGTCTCTACGAGCAGTACTTC | CSVEDRSGGSLYEQYF
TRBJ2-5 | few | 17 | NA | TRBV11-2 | TGTGCCAGCAGCTTAGGGATGGGTACAATGTACCAAGAGACCCAGTACTTC | CASSLGMGTMYQETQYF
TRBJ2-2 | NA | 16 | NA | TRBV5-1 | TGCGCCAGCAGCTTGGGCGTCGGGGTCGGGGCCGGGGAGCTGTTTTTT | CASSLGVGVGAGELFF
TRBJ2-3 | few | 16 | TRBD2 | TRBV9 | TGTGCCAGCAGCGTAAGGGCGGGAGGGCCCGCAGATACGCAGTATTTT | CASSVRAGGPADTQYF
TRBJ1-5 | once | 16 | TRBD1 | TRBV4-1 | TGCGCCAGCAGCCAAGAGCCACAGGGGGGGAGACAGCCCCAGCATTTT | CASSQEPQGGRQPQHF
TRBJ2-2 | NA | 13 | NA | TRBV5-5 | TGTGCCAGCAGCCTATGGGGGCCCGGGGAGCTGTTTTTT | CASSLWGPGELFF
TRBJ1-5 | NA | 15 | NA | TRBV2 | TGTGCCAGCAGACCCACGGACGTTAGCAATCAGCCCCAGCATTTT | CASRPTDVSNQPQHF
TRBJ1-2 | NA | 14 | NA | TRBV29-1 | TGCAGCGTTGGAGGACGGGGATTGAACTATGGCTACACCTTC | CSVGGRGLNYGYTF
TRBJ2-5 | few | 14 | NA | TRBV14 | TGTGCCAGCAGCCAAGGATTGGCGTGGGAGACCCAGTACTTC | CASSQGLAWETQYF
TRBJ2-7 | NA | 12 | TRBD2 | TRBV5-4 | TGTGCCAGCAGCTTGGTGGGGGGGGAGCAGTACTTC | CASSLVGGEQYF
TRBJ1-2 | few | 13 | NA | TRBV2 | TGTGCCAGCATTACGGACGGTAACTATGGCTACACCTTC | CASITDGNYGYTF
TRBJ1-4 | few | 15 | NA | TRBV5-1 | TGCGCCAGCAGCCCCGACCAAGACAGTTGGGAAAAACTGTTTTTT | CASSPDQDSWEKLFF
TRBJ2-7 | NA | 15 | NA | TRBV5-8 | TGTGCCAGCAGCTTGGGGGCGGAAAGCTCCTACGAGCAGTACTTC | CASSLGAESSYEQYF
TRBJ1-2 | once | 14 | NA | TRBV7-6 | TGTGCCAGCAGCCCCGGCAGGGGTCTCTATGGCTACACCTTC | CASSPGRGLYGYTF
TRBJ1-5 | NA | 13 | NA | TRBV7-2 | TGTGCCAGCAGTCAAAGGGGGAATCAGCCCCAGCATTTT | CASSQRGNQPQHF
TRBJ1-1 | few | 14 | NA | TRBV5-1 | TGCGCCAGCAGCTTGAGCCTCATGAACACTGAAGCTTTCTTT | CASSLSLMNTEAFF
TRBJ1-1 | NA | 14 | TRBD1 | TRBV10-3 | TGTGCCATCACTATGGGACAGTCGAACACTGAAGCTTTCTTT | CAITMGQSNTEAFF